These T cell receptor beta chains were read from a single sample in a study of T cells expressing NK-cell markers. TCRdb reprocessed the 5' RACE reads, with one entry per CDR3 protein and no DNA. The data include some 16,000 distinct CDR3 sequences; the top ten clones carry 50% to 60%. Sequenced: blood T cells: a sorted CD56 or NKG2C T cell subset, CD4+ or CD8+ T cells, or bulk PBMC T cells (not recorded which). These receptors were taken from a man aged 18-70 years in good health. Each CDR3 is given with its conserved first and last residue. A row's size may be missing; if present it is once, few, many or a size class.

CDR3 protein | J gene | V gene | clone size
CASSQEVAVEAFF | TRBJ1-1 | TRBV4-1 | NA
CASSLTGLNEQFF | TRBJ2-1 | TRBV6-2/TRBV6-3 | NA
CSVEWEQGTSNYGYTF | TRBJ1-2 | TRBV29-1 | NA
CASSFLDRGSSYEQYF | TRBJ2-7 | TRBV5-4 | NA
CASSLGWKETQYF | TRBJ2-5 | TRBV5-6 | NA
CSANWKGADTQYF | TRBJ2-3 | TRBV20-1 | NA
CASGEGTDTQYF | TRBJ2-3 | TRBV2 | NA
CASSLDGWGGANTGELFF | TRBJ2-2 | TRBV11-1 | NA
CSAATSGSSPGANVLTF | TRBJ2-6 | TRBV20-1 | NA
CSVTPGGLGQPQHF | TRBJ1-5 | TRBV29-1 | NA
CASSILGQVSVDEQYF | TRBJ2-7 | TRBV5-1 | NA
CSAPGQGGYEQYF | TRBJ2-7 | TRBV20-1 | NA
CASSQDLAGSYNEQFF | TRBJ2-1 | TRBV4-2 | NA
CASSSRPAEAQYF | TRBJ2-3 | TRBV5-1 | NA
CSATNQLLTSGGRDEQFF | TRBJ2-1 | TRBV20-1 | NA
CASSLVGHKAGANVLTF | TRBJ2-6 | TRBV5-8 | NA
CASSLMTGGGSPLHF | TRBJ1-6 | TRBV12-3/TRBV12-4 | NA
CASRPTSGSYEQYF | TRBJ2-7 | TRBV5-1 | NA
CASSPELAGVGELFF | TRBJ2-2 | TRBV11-2 | NA
CSEQADATANEQFF | TRBJ2-1 | TRBV29-1 | NA
CSVEGLAGAYEQYF | TRBJ2-7 | TRBV29-1 | NA
CATSRDRAGNKYF | TRBJ2-7 | TRBV15 | NA
CATSDGGDGKETQYF | TRBJ2-5 | TRBV24-1 | NA
CSASVTKNIQYF | TRBJ2-4 | TRBV20-1 | NA
CASSPGREKGSTDTQYF | TRBJ2-3 | TRBV28 | NA
CSVEVPWTSVLEQFF | TRBJ2-1 | TRBV29-1 | NA
CASSYRDREVWGNPYNEQFF | TRBJ2-1 | TRBV5-1 | medium-sized
CASSLGEGRQETQYF | TRBJ2-5 | TRBV5-5 | NA
CASSLRAEQYF | TRBJ2-7 | TRBV12-3/TRBV12-4 | NA
CASSLGGQGTPETQYF | TRBJ2-5 | TRBV7-2 | NA
CASSTLGLALAEQFF | TRBJ2-1 | TRBV28 | NA
CASSRNSEQFF | TRBJ2-1 | TRBV9 | NA
CSAVQGIGTEAFF | TRBJ1-1 | TRBV20-1 | NA
CASSSRTGIPSYEQYF | TRBJ2-7 | TRBV7-2 | NA
CASSSIYRGRTEAFF | TRBJ1-1 | TRBV5-6 | NA